These 10 T cell receptor beta chains were sequenced from one sample in a study of early stage breast cancer tumors. The repertoire was sequenced with immunoSEQ multiplex PCR; TCRdb's copy has only in-frame clones and lacks some. Of about 14,000 clones in the sample, less than 85% were seen once. The sequencing input was normal breast tissue next to the tumor. The receptors come from a person aged 25 to 39 with breast cancer.

In DNA form, the CDR3 reads TGTGCCTGGAGCCCAGAGAGGGTAGGGACTGAAGCTTTCTTT. Its translation: CAWSPERVGTEAFF. J is TRBJ1-1 and V is TRBV30; D remains unclear. This CDR3 contains 14 residues. Looked up from germline, CDR1 is GTSNPN and CDR2 is SVGIG (reference sequence). Deletions cut 3 bases from V and 5 bases from J, with 16 bases between.

The chain joins TRBV4-1 to TRBJ1-1; TRBD1 is a possible D gene (6 bases). There are 13 residues in the CDR3. Germline CDR1 reads MGHRA; CDR2 reads YSYEKL. Trimming left V 1 base short and J 5 bases short, with 8 bases between. The CDR3 sequence is CASSQAGTTEAFF. The CDR3, as DNA: TGCGCCAGCAGCCAAGCCGGGACAACTGAAGCTTTCTTT.

V and J are TRBV7-2 and TRBJ2-2; D not resolved. From germline, CDR1 is SGHTA and CDR2 FQGNSA. The CDR3 extends over 16 amino acids. The V end was cut by 1 base, the J end by 0 bases, with 9 bases between. The CDR3 is CASSLGVQANTGELFF. The CDR3 DNA follows: TGTGCCAGCAGCTTAGGAGTCCAAGCGAACACCGGGGAGCTGTTTTTT.

The chain is built from TRBV2 and TRBJ2-7; 7 bases are shared with TRBD2. The germline CDR1 and CDR2 sequences are SNHLY and FYNNEI. V trimming: 11 bases; J trimming: 2 bases; junction bases outside the gene matches: 6. The CDR3 is made up of 12 amino acids. CDR3 in DNA: TGTGCCGAGGGGAGGGACCCCTACGAGCAGTACTTC. Residues: CAEGRDPYEQYF. Variable domain in full (rest from reference TRBV2 and TRBJ2-7): EPEVTQTPSHQVTQMGQEVILRCVPISNHLYFYWYRQILGQKVEFLVSFYNNEISEKSEIFDDQFSVERPDGSNFTLKIRSTKLEDSAMYFCAEGRDPYEQYFGPGTRLTVT.

This chain joins TRBV4-2 and TRBJ2-1; 8 bases agree with TRBD2. The germline V gene has CDR1 LGHNA and CDR2 YNFKEQ. V was pared by 3 bases and J by 9 bases, with 19 bases of the junction left unmatched. The CDR3 covers 18 residues. The CDR3 DNA sequence: TGTGCCAGCAGCCATTCAGGGCGGGCGGGACTAGTCCCCAGTGAGCAGTTCTTC. This codes for CASSHSGRAGLVPSEQFF.

This chain links TRBV28 with TRBJ2-1, with 8 bases lining up with TRBD2. The CDR3 is made up of 19 amino acids. Germline CDR1 reads MDHEN; CDR2 reads SYDVKM. V lost 4 bases, J lost 2 bases, and 16 bases stayed unmatched. CDR3 in amino acids: CASSSPPGLPGLAYNEQFF. The DNA of the CDR3 is TGTGCCAGCAGTTCACCCCCGGGGCTTCCGGGACTAGCCTACAATGAGCAGTTCTTC.

This rearrangement joins TRBV5-1 to TRBJ2-1; 14 nucleotides align to TRBD2. J was trimmed by 6 bases and V by 4 bases; bases with no gene match: 6. The CDR3 length is 16 residues. The V gene's germline CDR1 is SGHRS and CDR2 YFSETQ. The CDR3 loop is CASSPQGLAGVNEQFF. The DNA of the CDR3 is TGCGCCAGCAGCCCGCAGGGACTAGCGGGAGTCAATGAGCAGTTCTTC.

This chain connects TRBV10-3 to TRBJ2-1; D is unresolved. This CDR3 comprises 11 residues. Per germline, CDR1 ENHRY and CDR2 SYGVKD. CDR3 region: CGAPGEDEQFF. In nucleotides, the CDR3 is TGTGGGGCCCCAGGCGAGGATGAGCAGTTCTTC.

This sequence joins TRBV7-8 and TRBJ2-7; D is possibly TRBD1 (5 bases). Germline V gives CDR1 SGHVS, CDR2 FQNEAQ. The CDR3 extends over 15 amino acids. Trimming shortened V by 3 bases and J by 1 base, and 13 bases separated the two germline ends. The CDR3 coding sequence is TGTGCCAGCAGCTTTTACCAGGGTCCTTCCTACGAGCAGTACTTC. Translated, it gives CASSFYQGPSYEQYF.

Comments on this clone: The germline gene is not matched at one end of the junction; a read error may be the cause. The chain links TRBV11-2 to TRBJ2-5; D possibly matches TRBD1 or TRBD2 (5 bases each). Germline CDR1 is SGHAT and CDR2 is FQNNGV. The CDR3 totals 12 residues. The CDR3 nucleotides read TGTGCCAGCAGCCAGGGACCCTGGAGTTTCAACTTC. Amino acid sequence: CASSQGPWSFNF. Based on the CDR3 plus reference TRBV11-2 and TRBJ2-5, the full variable domain is EAGVAQSPRYKIIEKRQSVAFWCNPISGHATLYWYQQILGQGPKLLIQFQNNGVVDDSQLPKDRFSAERLKGVDSTLKIQPAKLEDSAVYLCASSQGPWSFNFGPGTRLLVL.